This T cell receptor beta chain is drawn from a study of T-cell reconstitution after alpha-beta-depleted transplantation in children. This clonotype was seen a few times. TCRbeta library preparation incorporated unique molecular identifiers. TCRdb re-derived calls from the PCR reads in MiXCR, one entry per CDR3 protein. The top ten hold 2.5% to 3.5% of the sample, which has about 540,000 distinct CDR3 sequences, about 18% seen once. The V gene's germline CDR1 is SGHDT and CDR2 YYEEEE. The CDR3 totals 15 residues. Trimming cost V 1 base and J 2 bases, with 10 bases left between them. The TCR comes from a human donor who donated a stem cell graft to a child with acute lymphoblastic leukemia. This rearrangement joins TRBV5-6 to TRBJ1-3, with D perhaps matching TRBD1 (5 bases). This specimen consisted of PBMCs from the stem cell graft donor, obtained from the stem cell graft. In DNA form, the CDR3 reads TGTGCCAGCAGCTTGAACCGGGGGGCTGGAAACACCATATATTTT. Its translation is CASSLNRGAGNTIYF.